These 7 T cell receptor beta chains came from one sample sequenced in a study of blood T cell repertoires in COVID-19. Libraries were prepared by immunoSEQ multiplex PCR; TCRdb keeps only in-frame clonotypes and omits some of them. Of roughly 86,000 clones listed, roughly 86% are singletons. Sequenced sample: peripheral blood. Receptors were obtained from a man aged 45-65 years with active or convalescent COVID-19.

V is TRBV7-6 and J is TRBJ2-1, with TRBD2 matching over 11 bases. This CDR3 is 17 amino acids long. Per the germline V gene, CDR1 is SGHVS and CDR2 is FNYEAQ. V was clipped by 7 bases and J by 1 base; unmatched bases: 9. The CDR3 is CASNVSASGGSYNEQFF. DNA for the CDR3: TGTGCCAGCAACGTGTCGGCTAGCGGGGGGTCCTACAATGAGCAGTTCTTC.

The chain couples TRBV27 to TRBJ2-5; 10 positions agree with TRBD1. Unmatched junction bases numbered 5, after V lost 4 bases and J lost 6 bases. The CDR3 loop spans 14 amino acids. CDR1 and CDR2 (germline): MNHEY, SMNVEV (reference sequence). The CDR3 DNA reads as TGTGCCAGCAGTTCCCGACAGGGGGCGAAGACCCAGTACTTC. This gives the protein CASSSRQGAKTQYF.

The V gene is TRBV5-8, the J gene TRBJ1-5, with 7 bases fitting TRBD1. The CDR3 totals 16 residues. Trimming at V came to 4 bases and at J to 1 base, leaving 8 bases not matched to a gene. In germline, CDR1 is SGHTS, CDR2 YDEGEE. The CDR3 spells CASSPPRGLSNQPQHF. The CDR3 region has the DNA TGTGCCAGCAGCCCCCCCAGGGGGTTAAGCAATCAGCCCCAGCATTTT. Complete variable domain (other parts from reference TRBV5-8 and TRBJ1-5): EAGVTQSPTHLIKTRGQQATLRCSPISGHTSVYWYQQALGLGLQFLLWYDEGEERNRGNFPPRFSGRQFPNYSSELNVNALELEDSALYLCASSPPRGLSNQPQHFGDGTRLSIL.

This rearrangement joins TRBV6-1 to TRBJ2-2, with no clear D. Germline CDR1 is MNHNS and CDR2 is SASEGT. The CDR3 loop spans 15 amino acids. Trimming removed 3 bases at V and 0 bases at J, with 8 bases between. DNA for the CDR3: TGTGCCAGCAGTGACGAAACATCGAACACCGGGGAGCTGTTTTTT. Translation gives CASSDETSNTGELFF.

The chain links TRBV7-2 to TRBJ2-1; 8 bases match TRBD2. The V segment lost 1 base and the J segment 0 bases; nucleotides outside the gene matches: 5. Germline V CDR1 and CDR2: SGHTA, FQGNSA. There are 17 residues in the CDR3. CDR3 residues: CASSLGSGGLSYNEQFF. DNA of the CDR3: TGTGCCAGCAGCTTAGGAAGCGGGGGACTCTCCTACAATGAGCAGTTCTTC. The full variable domain, its missing parts supplied by reference TRBV7-2 and TRBJ2-1, is GAGVSQSPSNKVTEKGKDVELRCDPISGHTALYWYRQSLGQGLEFLIYFQGNSAPDKSGLPSDRFSAERTGGSVSTLTIQRTQQEDSAVYLCASSLGSGGLSYNEQFFGPGTRLTVL.

This chain links TRBV15 with TRBJ2-2; D perhaps matches TRBD1 (6 bases). The CDR3 spans 16 residues. The germline V gene has CDR1 LNHNV and CDR2 YYDKDF (reference sequence). V lost 0 bases to trimming and J lost 2 bases, with 10 bases between them. CDR3 nucleotide sequence: TGTGCCACCAGCAGAGATGGGGGCGGAAACACCGGGGAGCTGTTTTTT. This sequence encodes CATSRDGGGNTGELFF. Full variable domain (missing parts from reference TRBV15 and TRBJ2-2): DAMVIQNPRYQVTQFGKPVTLSCSQTLNHNVMYWYQQKSSQAPKLLFHYYDKDFNNEADTPDNFQSRRPNTSFCFLDIRSPGLGDTAMYLCATSRDGGGNTGELFFGEGSRLTVL.

A single count supports this clone. This rearrangement joins TRBV19 to TRBJ1-5; D not certain. Germline V gene sequence: CDR1 LNHDA, CDR2 SQIVND (reference sequence). This CDR3 contains 21 residues. The V end was cut by 0 bases, the J end by 0 bases, with 24 bases between. CDR3 region: CASSIDGRKDSILDSNQPQHF. The CDR3 coding sequence is TGTGCCAGTAGTATAGATGGGAGGAAGGATTCTATATTGGATAGCAATCAGCCCCAGCATTTT.